This TCR beta chain was identified during a study of blood T cells in healthy people across ages. The J segment lost 5 bases and the V segment lost 4 bases, leaving 6 bases of the junction unmatched. The CDR3 is made up of 14 amino acids. CDR1 and CDR2 (germline): MGHDK, SYGVNS. Study findings and constraints: With naive T cell percentage, TCR beta diversity showed a strong correlation.

Through a sample-barcoded 5' primer and a J-beta primer mix, a second PCR was run for roughly 6 to 11 cycles. Via MiXCR, TCRdb re-called the 5' RACE reads, giving one row per CDR3 protein. The table lists around 1,500,000 distinct CDR3 sequences, 28% of them singletons. Every donor provided around 9.3 milliliters of peripheral blood. Points on this clonotype: No antigen is known for it.

The receptor was isolated from a woman in her twenties or thirties in good health. What was sequenced was blood. The chain couples TRBV25-1 to TRBJ2-5, with 8 bases identical to TRBD2. CDR3 sequence reads: CASSAGGAGETQYF. The CDR3 coding sequence is TGTGCCAGCAGTGCCGGGGGGGCCGGGGAGACCCAGTACTTC.